This TCR beta chain came from a study of blood T cell repertoires in COVID-19. Background on the study: Donors in the United States, Italy and Spain gave samples during acute or convalescent COVID-19. Nucleic acid was either cDNA or gDNA, and it came from T cells, B-cell-depleted T cells, or PBMCs.

Germline CDR1 MNHEY, CDR2 SMNVEV (reference sequence). Trimming at V came to 4 bases and at J to 4 bases, leaving 13 bases not matched to a gene. The CDR3 runs to 18 residues. How the authors handled the data: Quantification of nucleated cells was approximated via reference gene primer amplification. Produced via immunoSEQ multiplex PCR; TCRdb's table is partial and in-frame only. That table furnishes V, J and clone size, whereas the DNA furnished D and trimming. The repertoire holds 200,000 to 300,000 clones, about 79% seen once, with roughly 9.6% in the top ten. The rearrangement joins TRBV27 to TRBJ2-6; 7 positions match TRBD1. The sequence was collected from an elderly woman with acute or convalescent COVID-19. The sequenced material came from peripheral blood. The CDR3 region is CASSSAPTGWVGANVLTF. In DNA form, the CDR3 reads TGTGCCAGCAGTTCAGCCCCGACAGGGTGGGTCGGGGCCAACGTCCTGACTTTC.